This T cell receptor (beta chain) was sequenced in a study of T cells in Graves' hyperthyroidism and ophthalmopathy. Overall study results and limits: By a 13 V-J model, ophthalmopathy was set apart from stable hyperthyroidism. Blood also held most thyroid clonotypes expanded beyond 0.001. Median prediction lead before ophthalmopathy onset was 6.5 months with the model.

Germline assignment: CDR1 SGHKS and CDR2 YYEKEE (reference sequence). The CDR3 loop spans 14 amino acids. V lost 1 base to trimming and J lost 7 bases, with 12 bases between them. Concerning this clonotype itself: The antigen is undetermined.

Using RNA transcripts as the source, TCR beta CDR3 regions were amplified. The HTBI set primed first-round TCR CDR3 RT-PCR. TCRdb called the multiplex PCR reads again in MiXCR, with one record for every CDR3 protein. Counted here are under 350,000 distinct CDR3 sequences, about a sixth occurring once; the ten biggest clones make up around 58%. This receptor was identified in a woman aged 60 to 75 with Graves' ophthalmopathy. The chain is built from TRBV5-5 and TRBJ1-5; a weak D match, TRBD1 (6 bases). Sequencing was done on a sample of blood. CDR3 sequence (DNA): TGTGCCAGCAGCTTGCTCCAGGGGAAACAGCCCCAGCATTTT. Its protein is CASSLLQGKQPQHF.